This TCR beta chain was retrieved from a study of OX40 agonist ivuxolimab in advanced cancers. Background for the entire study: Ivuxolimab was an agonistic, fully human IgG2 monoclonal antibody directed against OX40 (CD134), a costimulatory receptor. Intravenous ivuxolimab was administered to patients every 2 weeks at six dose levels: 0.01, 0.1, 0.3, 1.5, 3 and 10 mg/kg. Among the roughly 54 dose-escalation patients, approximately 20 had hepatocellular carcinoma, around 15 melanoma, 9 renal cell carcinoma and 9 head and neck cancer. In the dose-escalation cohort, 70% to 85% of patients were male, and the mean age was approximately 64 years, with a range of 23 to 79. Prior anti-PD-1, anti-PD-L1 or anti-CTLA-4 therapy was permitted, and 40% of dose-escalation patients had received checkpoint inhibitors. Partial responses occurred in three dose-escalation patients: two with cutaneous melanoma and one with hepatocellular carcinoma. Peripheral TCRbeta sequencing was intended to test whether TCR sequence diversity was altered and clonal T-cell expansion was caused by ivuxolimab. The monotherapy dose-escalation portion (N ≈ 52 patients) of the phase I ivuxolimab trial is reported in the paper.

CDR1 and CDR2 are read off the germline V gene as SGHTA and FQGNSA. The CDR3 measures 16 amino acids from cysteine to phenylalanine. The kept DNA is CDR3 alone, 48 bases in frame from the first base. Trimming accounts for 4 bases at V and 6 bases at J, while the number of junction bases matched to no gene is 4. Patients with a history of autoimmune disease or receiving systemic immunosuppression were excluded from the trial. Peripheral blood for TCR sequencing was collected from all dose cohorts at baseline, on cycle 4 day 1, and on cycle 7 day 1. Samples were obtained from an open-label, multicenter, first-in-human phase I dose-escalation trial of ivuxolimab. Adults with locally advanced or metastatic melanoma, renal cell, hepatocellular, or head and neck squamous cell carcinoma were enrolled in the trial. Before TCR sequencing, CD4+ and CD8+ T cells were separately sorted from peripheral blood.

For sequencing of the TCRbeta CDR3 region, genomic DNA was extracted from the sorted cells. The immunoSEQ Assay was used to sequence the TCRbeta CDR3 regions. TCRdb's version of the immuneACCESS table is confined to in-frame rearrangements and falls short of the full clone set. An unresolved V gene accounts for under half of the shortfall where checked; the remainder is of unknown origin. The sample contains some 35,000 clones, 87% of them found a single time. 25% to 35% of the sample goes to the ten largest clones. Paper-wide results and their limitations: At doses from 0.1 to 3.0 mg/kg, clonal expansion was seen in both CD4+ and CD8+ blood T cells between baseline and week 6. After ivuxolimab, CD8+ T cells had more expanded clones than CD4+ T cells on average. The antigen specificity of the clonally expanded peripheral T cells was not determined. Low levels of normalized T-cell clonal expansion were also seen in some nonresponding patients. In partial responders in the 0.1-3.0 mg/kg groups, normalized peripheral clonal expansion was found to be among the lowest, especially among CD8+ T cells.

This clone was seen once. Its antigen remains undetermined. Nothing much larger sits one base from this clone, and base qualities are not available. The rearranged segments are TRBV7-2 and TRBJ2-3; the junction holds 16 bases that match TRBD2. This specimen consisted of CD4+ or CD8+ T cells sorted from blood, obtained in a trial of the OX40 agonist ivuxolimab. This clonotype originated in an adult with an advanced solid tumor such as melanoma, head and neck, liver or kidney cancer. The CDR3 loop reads CASSSGTSGRADTQYF. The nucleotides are TGTGCCAGCAGCTCCGGGACTAGCGGGAGGGCCGATACGCAGTATTTT. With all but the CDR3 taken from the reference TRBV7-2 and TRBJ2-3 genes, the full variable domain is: GAGVSQSPSNKVTEKGKDVELRCDPISGHTALYWYRQSLGQGLEFLIYFQGNSAPDKSGLPSDRFSAERTGGSVSTLTIQRTQQEDSAVYLCASSSGTSGRADTQYFGPGTRLTVL.